What follows are 21 T cell receptor beta chains derived from one specimen sequenced in a study of blood T cell repertoires in COVID-19. The assay was immunoSEQ multiplex PCR, and TCRdb's table has in-frame clones only and misses some. The data hold around 100,000 clones, with about 87% observed a single time. The sequenced sample consisted of peripheral blood. These receptor sequences come from a human donor in a cohort sampled during active COVID-19.

The chain carries TRBV27 and TRBJ1-4; unclear D gene. Germline V gene data show CDR1 as MNHEY and CDR2 as SMNVEV (reference sequence). The CDR3 totals 12 residues. V gave up 6 bases and J gave up 8 bases, with 10 bases separating them. The CDR3 loop is CASRALTEKLFF. In nucleotides, the CDR3 is TGTGCCAGCAGGGCCCTGACAGAAAAACTGTTTTTT. The full variable domain, completed using reference TRBV27 and TRBJ1-4, is EAQVTQNPRYLITVTGKKLTVTCSQNMNHEYMSWYRQDPGLGLRQIYYSMNVEVTDKGDVPEGYKVSRKEKRNFPLILESPSPNQTSLYFCASRALTEKLFFGSGTQLSVL.

This clone came up once. The gene calls are TRBV28 and TRBJ1-2; 7 nucleotides align to TRBD1. J gave up 4 bases and V 2 bases, and 7 bases lay outside the gene matches. CDR3 length equals 15 residues. Germline CDR1 is MDHEN and CDR2 is SYDVKM. The CDR3 here is CASSLRWAGGYGYTF. The CDR3 nucleotides read TGTGCCAGCAGTTTAAGGTGGGCAGGGGGCTATGGCTACACCTTC.

This clone was observed a handful of times. The rearrangement links TRBV4-1 to TRBJ2-4; 7 bases match TRBD2. Per the germline V gene, CDR1 is MGHRA and CDR2 is YSYEKL. Trimming removed 3 bases from V and 6 bases from J; junction bases left unmatched: 8. The CDR3 extends over 15 amino acids. CDR3 loop: CASSQESGVGNIQYF. The CDR3 DNA reads TGCGCCAGCAGCCAGGAAAGCGGGGTAGGAAACATTCAGTACTTC.

V and J are TRBV4-2 and TRBJ2-3; TRBD1 agrees at 10 bases. Germline lookup yields CDR1 LGHNA and CDR2 YNFKEQ. This CDR3 comprises 15 residues. J was trimmed by 2 bases and V by 4 bases; bases with no gene match: 3. The CDR3 DNA follows: TGTGCCAGCAGCCGGGACAGGGGACTCACAGATACGCAGTATTTT. Its translation is CASSRDRGLTDTQYF.

The chain employs TRBV11-2 and TRBJ2-7, with 8 bases identical to TRBD1. Unmatched junction bases numbered 1, after V lost 4 bases and J lost 2 bases. The CDR3 is 13 residues long. The germline V gene has CDR1 SGHAT and CDR2 FQNNGV. The CDR3, as DNA: TGTGCCAGCAGCTCGACAGGGGCCTACGAGCAGTACTTC. Its translation is CASSSTGAYEQYF.

The chain joins TRBV7-2 to TRBJ2-1; 10 bases line up with TRBD2. Germline lookup yields CDR1 SGHTA and CDR2 FQGNSA. The J segment lost 9 bases and the V segment lost 6 bases, leaving 8 bases of the junction unmatched. The CDR3 extends over 14 amino acids. The CDR3 loop reads CASRLVAGGSEQFF. The CDR3 DNA sequence: TGTGCCAGCAGGTTGGTAGCGGGAGGCAGTGAGCAGTTCTTC.

The rearrangement uses TRBV28 and TRBJ2-5; a weak D match, TRBD2 (6 bases). Looked up from germline, CDR1 is MDHEN and CDR2 is SYDVKM. The CDR3 totals 16 residues. V dropped 7 bases and J dropped 4 bases, with 22 bases sitting between them. The CDR3, as DNA: TGTGCCAGCACTGTGGGACTCCACGAGGTCGTAGAGACCCAGTACTTC. Its translation is CASTVGLHEVVETQYF.

V and J are TRBV18 and TRBJ1-5; 7 nucleotides match TRBD1. The germline V gene has CDR1 KGHSH and CDR2 LQKENI. CDR3 length: 16 residues. V shed 1 base and J 3 bases; nucleotides not matched to a gene: 6. In DNA form, the CDR3 reads TGTGCCAGCTCACCACGGGACAGCCTTCCCAATCAGCCCCAGCATTTT. This sequence encodes CASSPRDSLPNQPQHF.

The chain uses TRBV9 and TRBJ2-1; D is perhaps TRBD1 (6 bases). This CDR3 is built from 15 residues. The germline V gene encodes CDR1 SGDLS and CDR2 YYNGEE. V lost 3 bases to trimming and J lost 0 bases, with 10 bases between them. The CDR3 loop is CASSAGQFSYNEQFF. The CDR3 region has the DNA TGTGCCAGCAGCGCCGGACAGTTCTCCTACAATGAGCAGTTCTTC.

V and J are TRBV4-1 and TRBJ2-3, with 11 bases lining up with TRBD2. Trimming at V came to 3 bases and at J to 8 bases, leaving 16 bases not matched to a gene. The length of the CDR3 is 18 residues. CDR1 is MGHRA and CDR2 is YSYEKL in the germline V gene. The CDR3 loop reads CASSQEGTKLAGESTQYF. The CDR3 DNA reads TGCGCCAGCAGCCAGGAAGGGACTAAACTAGCGGGAGAAAGTACGCAGTATTTT.

This sequence joins TRBV5-1 and TRBJ2-1; D is possibly TRBD1 (5 bases). V lost 0 bases and J lost 8, with 12 bases in between. The CDR3 has 14 residues. The germline V gene has CDR1 SGHRS and CDR2 YFSETQ. This chain's CDR3 is CASSLGQSGDEQFF. The CDR3 coding sequence is TGCGCCAGCAGCTTGGGACAGTCTGGGGATGAGCAGTTCTTC.

The chain uses TRBV3-1 (or the pseudogene TRBV3-2) and TRBJ2-7; D is ambiguous. This CDR3 contains 13 residues. V shed 0 bases and J shed 5 bases, with 8 bases lying between them. From germline, CDR1 is LGHDT and CDR2 YNNKEL (reference sequence). This chain's CDR3 is CASSQDDWNEQYF. CDR3 DNA sequence: TGTGCCAGCAGCCAAGATGACTGGAACGAGCAGTACTTC.

The chain recombines TRBV7-8 with TRBJ2-5; TRBD1 aligns across 7 bases. The CDR3 has 16 residues. Germline V gives CDR1 SGHVS, CDR2 FQNEAQ. Trimming removed 1 base from V and 4 bases from J; junction bases left unmatched: 9. In nucleotides, the CDR3 is TGTGCCAGCAGCTTAGTTGGGACAGCTTCGGGAGAGACCCAGTACTTC. It encodes CASSLVGTASGETQYF.

The chain links TRBV2 to TRBJ1-2; 9 nucleotides match TRBD1. CDR3 length equals 15 residues. Germline lookup yields CDR1 SNHLY and CDR2 FYNNEI. After removal of 4 bases from V and 4 bases from J, the junction contained 7 bases not matched to a gene. The CDR3 here is CASSVSGTGIYGYTF. CDR3 DNA: TGTGCCAGCAGTGTGTCCGGGACAGGGATCTATGGCTACACCTTC.

The CDR3 spells CASSYTASGNEQYF. CDR3 nucleotide sequence: TGTGCCAGCAGTTACACGGCTAGCGGGAACGAGCAGTACTTC. The V gene is TRBV6-5, the J gene TRBJ2-7; 9 nucleotides line up with TRBD2. J gave up 5 bases and V 2 bases, and 4 bases lay outside the gene matches. The germline V gene encodes CDR1 MNHEY and CDR2 SVGAGI. CDR3 length: 14 amino acids.

This chain links TRBV19 with TRBJ1-4; D remains unclear. V lost 4 bases and J lost 0, with 3 bases in between. Per the germline V gene, CDR1 is LNHDA and CDR2 is SQIVND (reference sequence). The CDR3 contains 13 residues. CDR3 nucleotide sequence: TGTGCCAGTAGTAGCGCAACTAATGAAAAACTGTTTTTT. Its protein is CASSSATNEKLFF.

The V gene is TRBV11-3, the J gene TRBJ2-1; 9 bases match TRBD2. This CDR3 has 13 residues. The ends lost 6 bases at V and 8 bases at J; junction bases unmatched: 5. Germline CDR1 SGHNT, CDR2 YENEEA. The CDR3 DNA is TGTGCCAGCAGACTGACTAGCGGTGATGAGCAGTTCTTC. This codes for CASRLTSGDEQFF.

The chain joins TRBV14 to TRBJ2-5; TRBD1 matches 7 bases. V was pared by 3 bases and J by 1 base, with 2 bases of the junction left unmatched. CDR1 SGHDN and CDR2 FVKESK come from the germline V gene. The CDR3 is 14 amino acids. CDR3 DNA sequence: TGTGCCAGCAGCCATTGGACAGGCCAAGAGACCCAGTACTTC. Protein sequence: CASSHWTGQETQYF.

J is TRBJ2-1 and V is TRBV18, with 11 bases that match TRBD2. V lost 6 bases to trimming and J lost 9 bases; unmatched junction nucleotides: 16. Germline V CDR1 and CDR2: KGHSH, LQKENI. CDR3 length equals 17 residues. This CDR3 is CASSPGLAEGSGSEQFF. CDR3 in DNA: TGTGCCAGCTCTCCGGGACTAGCGGAGGGGTCCGGGTCTGAGCAGTTCTTC.

This chain links TRBV11-2 with TRBJ2-7, with D maybe TRBD2 (6 bases). The V end lost 1 base, the J end lost 2 bases, and 18 bases lay between the germline ends. Germline CDR1 is SGHAT and CDR2 is FQNNGV. The CDR3 is 17 amino acids. CDR3 bases: TGTGCCAGCAGCTTAGCGCGGGGTGGGAAGCGCACCTACGAGCAGTACTTC. Protein: CASSLARGGKRTYEQYF.

This clone appeared once. The CDR3 nucleotides read TGTGCCAGCAGTTACAAGGGGGCCGGTGAGACCCAGTACTTC. Translated: CASSYKGAGETQYF. V and J are TRBV6-5 and TRBJ2-5, with TRBD1 matching 7 bases. CDR1 is MNHEY and CDR2 is SVGAGI in the germline V gene. This CDR3 contains 14 residues. V lost 2 bases, J lost 5 bases, and 5 bases stayed unmatched.